A single sample is the source of the 18 T cell receptor beta chains below, sequenced in a study of post-analysis software for immune sequencing data. Study-level findings and limits: Controls had lower frequencies than patients of about 5 TRBV segments, which included TRBV5-6, TRBV5-1 and TRBV20-1.

Their cognate antigens are unknown. TCR beta cDNA libraries had unique molecular identifiers. From the PCR reads, TCRdb called clonotypes with MiXCR, one entry per CDR3 protein. The data show hundreds of thousands of distinct CDR3 sequences, around 34% seen once. The source material was blood. Every receptor here comes from a girl under 18 with multiple sclerosis.

The J gene is TRBJ2-7, the V gene TRBV6-2 or TRBV6-3; D not certain. The V end lost 5 bases, the J end lost 0 bases, and 14 bases lay between the germline ends. Germline CDR1 and CDR2: MNHEY and SVGEGT. The CDR3 runs 15 residues. The CDR3 DNA reads TGTGCCAGCAGTCGACCGTTCTCAAGCTCCTACGAGCAGTACTTC. Encoded protein: CASSRPFSSSYEQYF.

In regard to this clonotype: The junction shows a germline mismatch at one end, possibly a read error. The genes are TRBV7-8 and TRBJ1-6, with 8 nucleotides matching TRBD1. The CDR3 consists of 15 residues. Germline V gene data show CDR1 as SGHVS and CDR2 as FQNEAQ. CDR3 region: CVSSPQSTGVSPLHF. CDR3 in DNA: TGTGTCAGCAGCCCCCAATCGACAGGGGTTTCACCCCTCCACTTT. The full variable domain, its missing parts supplied by reference TRBV7-8 and TRBJ1-6, is GAGVSQSPRYKVAKRGQDVALRCDPISGHVSLFWYQQALGQGPEFLTYFQNEAQLDKSGLPSDRFFAERPEGSVSTLKIQRTQQEDSAVYLCVSSPQSTGVSPLHFGNGTRLTVT.

This clonotype has only a few counts. The chain couples TRBV12-3 or TRBV12-4 to TRBJ1-2; no firm D call. The CDR3 covers 13 residues. Trimming took 5 bases from V and 8 from J, leaving 15 bases between them. The chain's CDR3 is CASSEGPGGGYTF. DNA for the CDR3: TGTGCCAGCAGTGAGGGCCCTGGTGGCGGCTACACCTTC.

This clonotype was seen many times. In DNA, the CDR3 is TGTGCCACCGAGCGGGGAGGGTCTGAAAAACTGTTTTTT. Residues: CATERGGSEKLFF. The chain carries TRBV15 and TRBJ1-4; D is undetermined. The germline V gene has CDR1 LNHNV and CDR2 YYDKDF (reference sequence). CDR3 length: 13 residues. Trimming stripped 8 bases from V and 7 bases from J, with 14 bases between. Supplemented by reference TRBV15 and TRBJ1-4, the full variable domain reads DAMVIQNPRYQVTQFGKPVTLSCSQTLNHNVMYWYQQKSSQAPKLLFHYYDKDFNNEADTPDNFQSRRPNTSFCFLDIRSPGLGDTAMYLCATERGGSEKLFFGSGTQLSVL.

This clonotype showed up many times. The chain is built from TRBV5-1 and TRBJ2-5; D is possibly TRBD2 (5 bases). CDR1 is SGHRS and CDR2 is YFSETQ in the germline V gene. The CDR3 has 14 amino acids. V shed 2 bases and J shed 1 base, with 9 bases lying between them. This CDR3 reads CASSFDSVQETQYF. DNA of the CDR3: TGCGCCAGCAGCTTCGATAGCGTCCAAGAGACCCAGTACTTC.

This chain uses TRBV5-1 with TRBJ2-1; TRBD1 might be the D (5 bases). The germline gives CDR1 SGHRS, CDR2 YFSETQ. This CDR3 is 16 amino acids long. The germline V and J ends were trimmed by 4 bases and 5 bases, with 19 bases remaining between them. The DNA for the CDR3 is TGCGCCAGCAGCCCCGATGGAAGGACACTCAACAATGAGCAGTTCTTC. Protein sequence: CASSPDGRTLNNEQFF.

This clonotype was counted many times. The genes are TRBV6-2 or TRBV6-3 and TRBJ2-1; 9 nucleotides line up with TRBD1. With 5 bases clipped from V and 7 bases from J, the junction kept 3 bases outside the gene matches. The length of the CDR3 is 13 residues. Germline-derived CDR1 and CDR2 are MNHEY and SVGEGT. Here the CDR3 reads CASSGQGRNEQFF. CDR3 sequence (DNA): TGTGCCAGCAGTGGACAGGGGAGGAATGAGCAGTTCTTC.

A remark on this clonotype: A much more abundant neighbour one base away suggests this may be a read error. The chain uses TRBV27 and TRBJ2-3, with D possibly being TRBD1 or TRBD2 (5 bases each). The CDR3 extends over 17 amino acids. Trimming left V 10 bases short and J 5 bases short, with 28 bases between. In germline, CDR1 is MNHEY, CDR2 SMNVEV (reference sequence). CDR3 coding DNA: TGTGCCAACACTCCGCCGGGACGCCGAATGGGTCGAGATACGCAGTATTTT. Translating it yields CANTPPGRRMGRDTQYF.

The table lists this clonotype with many counts. The rearrangement links TRBV20-1 to TRBJ2-1; 9 nucleotides match TRBD1. Trimming at V came to 5 bases and at J to 4 bases, leaving 9 bases not matched to a gene. Germline-derived CDR1 and CDR2 are DFQATT and SNEGSKA (reference sequence). The CDR3 totals 15 residues. The CDR3 loop reads CSAVDPGQGYNEQFF. CDR3 nucleotide sequence: TGCAGTGCTGTTGACCCGGGACAGGGATACAATGAGCAGTTCTTC.

The chain uses TRBV29-1 and TRBJ2-3, with D possibly being TRBD1 or TRBD2 (5 bases each). V gave up 2 bases and J gave up 2 bases, with 8 bases separating them. CDR3 length equals 13 residues. The germline gives CDR1 SQVTM, CDR2 ANQGSEA. CDR3 sequence reads: CSVERDHTDTQYF. The CDR3 DNA follows: TGCAGCGTTGAAAGGGACCACACAGATACGCAGTATTTT.

V gene TRBV6-1 combines with J gene TRBJ2-2; D remains ambiguous. From germline, CDR1 is MNHNS and CDR2 SASEGT. Trimming took 4 bases from V and 7 from J, leaving 16 bases between them. The CDR3 has 15 residues. The CDR3 loop reads CASSGNPGLGGELFF. CDR3 nucleotide sequence: TGTGCCAGCAGTGGGAATCCAGGTCTGGGCGGGGAGCTGTTTTTT.

The chain uses TRBV2 and TRBJ2-5; 8 nucleotides align to TRBD1. CDR1 SNHLY and CDR2 FYNNEI come from the germline V gene. CDR3 length equals 16 residues. After removal of 6 bases from V and 0 bases from J, the junction contained 9 bases not matched to a gene. This CDR3 is CASSIRTGPYQETQYF. The CDR3 coding sequence is TGTGCCAGCAGCATCCGGACAGGGCCGTACCAAGAGACCCAGTACTTC.

The J gene is TRBJ2-1, the V gene TRBV14, with D perhaps TRBD2 (6 bases). V lost 1 base and J lost 4, with 23 bases in between. This CDR3 spans 19 amino acids. Germline V lookup: CDR1 SGHDN, CDR2 FVKESK. The CDR3 reads CASSQVNPQVGGMYNEQFF. Here the CDR3 DNA reads TGTGCCAGCAGCCAAGTCAACCCACAGGTCGGCGGGATGTACAATGAGCAGTTCTTC.

The sample holds many counts of this clonotype. The chain joins TRBV12-3 or TRBV12-4 to TRBJ1-5; D unresolved. CDR3 size: 14 residues. V shed 4 bases and J shed 4 bases, with 11 bases lying between them. CDR3 nucleotides: TGTGCCAGCAGTTATCGGCAGCCAAATCAGCCCCAGCATTTT. This translates into CASSYRQPNQPQHF.

V and J are TRBV5-1 and TRBJ1-1; 9 bases are shared with TRBD1. The CDR3 contains 15 residues. V dropped 3 bases and J dropped 5; count of bases not matched to a gene: 8. Germline loops: CDR1 SGHRS, CDR2 YFSETQ. CDR3 residues: CASSSGTGGNTEAFF. CDR3 bases: TGCGCCAGCAGCTCGGGCACAGGGGGCAATACTGAAGCTTTCTTT.

This chain links TRBV6-2 or TRBV6-3 with TRBJ1-5; D is unresolved. This CDR3 spans 18 amino acids. The V end was cut by 3 bases, the J end by 0 bases, with 18 bases between. The germline V gene encodes CDR1 MNHEY and CDR2 SVGEGT. The CDR3 DNA reads as TGTGCCAGCAGTTATCCTCGGGGAGGGTTATATAGCAATCAGCCCCAGCATTTT. Encoded protein: CASSYPRGGLYSNQPQHF.

Only one count was recorded for this clonotype. A much larger clone lies one base from this, so it may be a read error. The chain combines TRBV20-1 with TRBJ2-1; D is unclear. The CDR3 runs 12 residues. The germline CDR1 and CDR2 sequences are DFQATT and SNEGSKA (reference sequence). The CDR3 spells CSASGLRDERFF. The CDR3 DNA sequence: TGCAGTGCTAGCGGCCTCCGCGATGAGCGGTTCTTC.

This clonotype was seen a handful of times. The rearrangement links TRBV6-5 to TRBJ1-2, with TRBD1 identical over 10 bases. Unmatched junction bases numbered 6, after V lost 6 bases and J lost 8 bases. The CDR3 sequence is 13 residues long. Germline assignment: CDR1 MNHEY and CDR2 SVGAGI. The CDR3 sequence: CASSRDRGRGYTF. The CDR3 region has the DNA TGTGCCAGCAGCCGCGACAGGGGGCGAGGCTACACCTTC.